The clone carrying this T cell receptor beta chain appeared once. The PCR was carried out with 60 Vbeta primers and 13 Jbeta primers. Repertoires were generated with immunoSEQ multiplex PCR, while TCRdb's copy carries only in-frame clones and drops some. The sample includes 90,000 to 130,000 clones, over 65% of them seen just once. This entry is derived from a study of cytomegalovirus exposure and HLA in healthy donors. The CDR3 is made up of 14 amino acids. The germline V gene has CDR1 KGHSH and CDR2 LQKENI. Germline trimming cut 3 bases from V and 7 bases from J; bases unmatched to any gene: 8. V is TRBV18 and J is TRBJ1-2; TRBD1 agrees at 7 bases. Sequencing used PBMCs. The source is a young woman in good health and CMV-seronegative. CDR3 residues: CASSPPTGSGGYTF. As DNA, the CDR3 is TGTGCCAGCTCACCCCCGACAGGGTCGGGTGGCTACACCTTC.